These T cell receptor beta chains were read from a single sample in a study of shared clonotypes between healthy human individuals. TCRdb keeps only in-frame clones here, not all; method: immunoSEQ multiplex PCR. The sample shows 2 million to 2.5 million clones, 85% to 95% of them seen only once. The sequencing sample was made of naive CD4+ T cells from PBMCs. All receptors come from a man between 18 and 35 years old in good health. Some clones in this sample may be carry-over from other donors' samples. CDR3s include the opening cysteine and the closing phenylalanine or tryptophan. Each record gives: J gene, V gene, D gene, CDR3 protein. D genes are given only for firm matches.

j_call: TRBJ2-7; v_call: TRBV5-1; d_call: -; cdr3_aa: CASSPRVGGYEQYF
j_call: TRBJ2-2; v_call: TRBV4-2; d_call: TRBD2; cdr3_aa: CASSQEEGGPLTGELFF
j_call: TRBJ2-3; v_call: TRBV7-6; d_call: TRBD2; cdr3_aa: CASSLEGAGGSTDTQYF
j_call: TRBJ2-4; v_call: TRBV19; d_call: TRBD1; cdr3_aa: CASTIRQGRSIQYF
j_call: -; v_call: TRBV6-5; d_call: -; cdr3_aa: CASRYRPKSYEQYF
j_call: TRBJ1-1; v_call: TRBV5-5; d_call: -; cdr3_aa: CASSLAAGAEAFF
j_call: TRBJ2-7; v_call: TRBV28; d_call: -; cdr3_aa: CASSQQVLEQYF
j_call: TRBJ1-6; v_call: TRBV4-1; d_call: -; cdr3_aa: CASSQAGGKDNSPLHF
j_call: TRBJ2-3; v_call: TRBV6-6; d_call: -; cdr3_aa: CASRAGTSTDTQYF
j_call: TRBJ2-4; v_call: TRBV5-1; d_call: -; cdr3_aa: CASSLGSGSVNIQYF
j_call: TRBJ2-6; v_call: TRBV27; d_call: -; cdr3_aa: CASSLGTGSSGANVLTF
j_call: TRBJ1-5; v_call: TRBV28; d_call: -; cdr3_aa: CASRMEGNQPQHF
j_call: TRBJ2-7; v_call: TRBV15; d_call: -; cdr3_aa: CATSRDQGSPYEQYF
j_call: TRBJ2-7; v_call: TRBV2; d_call: -; cdr3_aa: CASTEGPLERF
j_call: TRBJ1-1; v_call: TRBV7-9; d_call: -; cdr3_aa: CASSLVGKNTEAFF
j_call: TRBJ1-4; v_call: TRBV18; d_call: TRBD1; cdr3_aa: CASSPPGQGGEKLFF
j_call: TRBJ1-5; v_call: TRBV28; d_call: -; cdr3_aa: CASSSPRDWSNQPQHF
j_call: TRBJ2-3; v_call: TRBV2; d_call: TRBD2; cdr3_aa: CASGRTSPRDTQYF
j_call: TRBJ1-2; v_call: TRBV19; d_call: -; cdr3_aa: CASSETGTHYGYTF
j_call: TRBJ1-1; v_call: TRBV6-1; d_call: TRBD1; cdr3_aa: CASSDDRESEAFF